Given below is one TCR beta chain in context. Its antigen remains unidentified. The data stem from a study of beta chain features in type 1 diabetes. Study-level findings and limits: The study found moderately but significantly shorter TCRB CDR3s in all four CD4+ subsets of Type 1 diabetes patients. VDJ junctions sequenced from type 1 diabetes patients showed fewer insertions and more deletions.

This CDR3 spans 14 amino acids. CDR1 and CDR2 (germline): SGHTA, FQGTGA. Trimming at V came to 3 bases and at J to 6 bases, leaving 5 bases not matched to a gene. As every portion of the isolated RNA was reverse transcribed, the sequencing read expressed TCRB transcripts. Generated by immunoSEQ multiplex PCR, the TCRdb table keeps only in-frame clones and is missing some. The sample carries about 260,000 clones, roughly 21% recorded once. V gene TRBV7-3 combines with J gene TRBJ2-1, with 7 bases lining up with TRBD2. The sequence derives from a woman between 40 and 50 years old with type 1 diabetes. The sequenced sample consisted of naive CD4+ T cells from blood. CDR3 nucleotide sequence: TGTGCCAGCAGCTTCGGGGAGGGCGCCAATGAGCAGTTCTTC. Encoded protein: CASSFGEGANEQFF.